Sequencing of this T cell receptor beta chain was carried out in a study of T cells in Graves' hyperthyroidism and ophthalmopathy. Amplified TCR beta CDR3 regions came from RNA transcripts. HTBI primers were the set used in a first-round RT-PCR of the TCR CDR3. TCRdb reanalysed the multiplex PCR reads using MiXCR and keeps one entry per CDR3 protein. This sample carries about 350,000 distinct CDR3 sequences, approximately 15% of them seen once, and the ten largest clones take 20% to 25%. This clonotype was seen ten or more times. For Graves' hyperthyroidism to be stable, ophthalmopathy could not progress within 18 months. Germline CDR1 reads SNHLY; CDR2 reads FYNNEI. V gave up 5 bases and J gave up 2 bases; unmatched junction bases: 7. There are 15 residues in the CDR3.

This TCR was recovered from a woman in her twenties or thirties with Graves' hyperthyroidism. This rearrangement joins TRBV2 to TRBJ1-1, with TRBD1 matching over 8 bases. Sequencing was carried out using blood. CDR3 nucleotide sequence: TGTGCCAGCAGTATACGGGACAGGCTCAACACTGAAGCTTTCTTT. This gives the protein CASSIRDRLNTEAFF.